The T cell receptor (beta chain) under discussion was sequenced for a study of blood T cell repertoires in COVID-19. Study in general: PBMCs, B-cell-depleted T cells, or T cells were the source of the cDNA or gDNA that made up the material.

In the original analysis: Amplified reference gene primers provided the basis for estimating nucleated cell counts. The assay was immunoSEQ multiplex PCR, and TCRdb's table has in-frame clones only and misses some. V and J calls plus clone size are reproduced from that table; the DNA served to infer D and trimming. The sample consists of hundreds of thousands of clones, roughly 85% of them appearing once. Enrollment of patients from Seattle took place during active infection, with longitudinal follow-up. Germline-derived CDR1 and CDR2 are SGHRS and YFSETQ. J gave up 8 bases and V 4 bases, and 8 bases lay outside the gene matches. The CDR3 sequence is 13 residues long.

The receptor was derived from a man in his fifties or sixties with COVID-19, enrolled during active disease. The sequenced sample consisted of peripheral blood. The rearrangement joins TRBV5-1 to TRBJ1-2; TRBD1 aligns across 7 bases. DNA for the CDR3: TGCGCCAGCAGCCTGACAGGGTTCGGGGGCTACACCTTC. As protein: CASSLTGFGGYTF.